What follows describes a single TCR beta chain. This sample was included in a study of blood T cell repertoires in COVID-19. As for the study in general: Donors in the United States, Italy and Spain gave samples during acute or convalescent COVID-19. Nucleic acid was either cDNA or gDNA, and it came from T cells, B-cell-depleted T cells, or PBMCs.

Using immunoSEQ multiplex PCR, the repertoire was profiled, and TCRdb retains in-frame clones only, with some absent. The sample yields 25,000 to 30,000 clones, 81% seen once. V lost 4 bases, J lost 4 bases, and 10 bases stayed unmatched. This CDR3 comprises 16 residues. Germline V gene sequence: CDR1 LGHDT, CDR2 YNNKEL (reference sequence). The sample taken for sequencing was peripheral blood. The sequence came from a man between 45 and 60 years old with active or convalescent COVID-19. This chain connects TRBV3-1 (or the pseudogene TRBV3-2) to TRBJ2-3, with 8 positions matching TRBD2. CDR3 region: CASSRTGGAWADTQYF. The CDR3 nucleotides read TGTGCCAGCAGCCGCACCGGGGGGGCCTGGGCAGATACGCAGTATTTT.